Given below is one T cell receptor (beta chain) in context. The target of this receptor is not known. One base away there is no much larger clone; base qualities are not given. This sample stems from a study of blood T cells in healthy people across ages (dated by TCRdb to the mid-2010s). In the study overall: In model experiments, template switching captured roughly one uniquely barcoded TCR beta cDNA molecule for every two T cells. To track age-related changes in TCR beta repertoire diversity, the study relied on deep sequencing normalized with unique cDNA molecular identifiers. Donors were grouped into four age groups: young (average roughly 17 years), middle-aged (roughly 38), aged (roughly 62) and long-lived (around 82). Donors of different ages were randomly distributed across sequencing lanes to avoid experimental bias. The study analyzed two additional independent replicas of 1 million unique cDNA reads from the same blood draw for two donors, one aged 18 to 29 and one aged 80 or older. Study-wide conclusions, independent of this receptor: A strong correlation was found between observed TCR beta diversity and the percentage of naive T cells measured by flow cytometry. Because donor CMV infection status was unknown, age-related changes in expanded clonotypes were potentially confounded. Since profiling was done on bulk unsorted PBMCs, naive and antigen-experienced compartments could not be conclusively compared. The long-lived group showed more naive CD4+ T cells, fewer expanded clones and increased TCR diversity than the aged group, suggesting age selection. Estimates of total diversity based on one million sequenced T cells were considered lower bounds and underestimates. As age increased, observed TCR beta diversity per million T cells dropped in a roughly linear way, and a significant reduction was already evident by age 40.

The roughly 37 donors, aged roughly 6 to 95 years, were systemically healthy Caucasian individuals from Russia. Each donor gave ten milliliters of peripheral blood, collected into EDTA-treated Vacutainer tubes. Ficoll-Paque density-gradient centrifugation was used to isolate PBMCs, with at least 6.5 million per sample. Total RNA, at least 6 micrograms per sample, was extracted from PBMCs with Trizol reagent. Naive CD45RAhigh/CD27high T cell percentages were measured by flow cytometry on a PBMC aliquot from every donor. Libraries were built with 5' RACE. TCRdb shows the sequencer as Illumina HiSeq 2500. A second PCR of roughly 7 to 12 cycles was performed with a sample-barcoded 5' primer and a J-beta primer mix. Each TCR beta cDNA molecule received a unique molecular identifier from a template-switch 5' adaptor carrying 12 random nucleotides. At least 2.5 million CDR3-containing paired-end reads were obtained from each sample. All of the RNA was converted into first-strand cDNA using the Mint cDNA synthesis kit, with a TRBC-specific oligonucleotide serving as the primer. After uracil-DNA glycosylase treatment, a first 18-cycle PCR used universal primers M1SS and BC2_uni_R on all cDNA. On the study's bioinformatics: For normalization, 1 million high-quality reads were randomly selected from each sample, with every read carrying a distinct molecular identifier. Reads with shared molecular identifiers were discarded instead of being binned into consensus sequences. MiTCR, set to a Q25 quality threshold and the strictest error-elimination algorithm, was used for CDR3 identification, clonotype clustering and error correction. Lower-bound total TCR beta diversity was estimated with a nonparametric unseen species model using Euler transformation. In-frame beta chains were kept once TCRdb had trimmed the public reads at Q25 with fastp and called clones with MiXCR. Rows merge per CDR3 protein into single entries with the most common DNA and genes. Here the V and J calls rest on TCRdb's processing, not on the authors' analysis. Within this sample are around 790,000 distinct CDR3 sequences, with more than 40% of them counted one time only. The top ten clones comprise nearly 20% of the sample.

This receptor was taken from a man aged 55 to 70 in good health. The sequencing sample was made of blood.

The CDR3 protein: CASSSGTSYEQFF. The nucleotide sequence is given as TGTGCCAGCAGCTCAGGGACCTCCTACGAGCAGTTCTTC. The chain couples TRBV6-2 or TRBV6-3 to TRBJ2-1; the D segment might be TRBD1 or TRBD2, since each matches 5 bases. Trimming costs V 6 bases and J 10 bases, and their ends lie 16 bases apart. The germline V gene encodes CDR1 MNHEY and CDR2 SVGEGT. CDR3 length: 13 amino acids, cysteine to phenylalanine. Only the CDR3 DNA is retained, 39 bases long and in frame from the first base.